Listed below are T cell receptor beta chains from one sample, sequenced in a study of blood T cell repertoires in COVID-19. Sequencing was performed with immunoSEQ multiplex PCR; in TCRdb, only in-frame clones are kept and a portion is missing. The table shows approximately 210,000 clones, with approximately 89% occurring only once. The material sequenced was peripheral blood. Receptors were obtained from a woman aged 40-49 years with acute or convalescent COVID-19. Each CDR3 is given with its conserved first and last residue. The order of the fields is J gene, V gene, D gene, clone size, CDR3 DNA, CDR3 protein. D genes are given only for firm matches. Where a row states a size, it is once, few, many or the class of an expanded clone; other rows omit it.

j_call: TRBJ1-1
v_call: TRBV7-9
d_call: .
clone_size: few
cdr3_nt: TGTGCCAGCAGTCACTCAGGGAGGCTTTCCACTGAAGCTTTCTTT
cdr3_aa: CASSHSGRLSTEAFF

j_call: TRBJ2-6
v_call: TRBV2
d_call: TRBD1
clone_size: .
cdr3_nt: TGTGCCAGCAGTGGGACAGGGGGCTATACTGGGGCCAACGTCCTGACTTTC
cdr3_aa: CASSGTGGYTGANVLTF

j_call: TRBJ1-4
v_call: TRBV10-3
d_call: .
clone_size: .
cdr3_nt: TGTGCCATCAGTGAGTCGAGGGTCGGGCAGATTGCAACTAATGAAAAACTGTTTTTT
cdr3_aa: CAISESRVGQIATNEKLFF

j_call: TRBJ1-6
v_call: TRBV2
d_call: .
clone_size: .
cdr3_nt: TGTGCCAGCAATGGACAGCTTAGAAATTCACCCCTCCACTTT
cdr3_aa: CASNGQLRNSPLHF

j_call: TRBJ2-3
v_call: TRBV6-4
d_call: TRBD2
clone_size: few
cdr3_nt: TGTGCCAGCAGTGAAGCGGGGGGAGCAGATACGCAGTATTTT
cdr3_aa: CASSEAGGADTQYF

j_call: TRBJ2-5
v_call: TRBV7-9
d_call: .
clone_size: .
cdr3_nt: TGTGCCAGCAGCTTAGGATGGCCGGGGTCCACGGCGGGGCAGGAGACCCAGTACTTC
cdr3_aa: CASSLGWPGSTAGQETQYF

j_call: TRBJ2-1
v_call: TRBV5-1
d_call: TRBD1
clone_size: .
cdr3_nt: TGCGCCAGCAGCTCCGGGACAGCTCGTGCGTCCTACAATGAGCAGTTCTTC
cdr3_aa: CASSSGTARASYNEQFF

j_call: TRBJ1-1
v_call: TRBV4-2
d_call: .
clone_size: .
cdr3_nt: TGTGCCAGCAGCCAAGATCAGGTGATTAACACTGAAGCTTTCTTT
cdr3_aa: CASSQDQVINTEAFF

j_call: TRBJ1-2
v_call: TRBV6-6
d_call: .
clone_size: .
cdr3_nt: TGTGCCAGCAAATCAGGGGTCGATCCGCATGGCTACACCTTC
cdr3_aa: CASKSGVDPHGYTF

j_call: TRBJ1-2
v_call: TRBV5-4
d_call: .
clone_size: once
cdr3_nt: TGTGCCAGCAGTATAGTAGACTATGGCTACACCTTC
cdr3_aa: CASSIVDYGYTF

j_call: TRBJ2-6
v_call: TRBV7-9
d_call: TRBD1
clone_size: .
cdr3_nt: TGTGCCAGCAGCTTAGTTTATCGAAACAGGGGGCCTGGGGCCAACGTCCTGACTTTC
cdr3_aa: CASSLVYRNRGPGANVLTF

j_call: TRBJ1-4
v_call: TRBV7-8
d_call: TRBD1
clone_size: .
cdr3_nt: TGTGCCAGCAGATCCGACAGGGGGCTAGGAGAAAAACTGTTTTTT
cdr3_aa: CASRSDRGLGEKLFF

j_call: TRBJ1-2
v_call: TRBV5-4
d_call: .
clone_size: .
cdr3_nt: TGTGCCAGCAGCTTGAAAGGACAGTACTTTAATGGCTACACCTTC
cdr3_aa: CASSLKGQYFNGYTF